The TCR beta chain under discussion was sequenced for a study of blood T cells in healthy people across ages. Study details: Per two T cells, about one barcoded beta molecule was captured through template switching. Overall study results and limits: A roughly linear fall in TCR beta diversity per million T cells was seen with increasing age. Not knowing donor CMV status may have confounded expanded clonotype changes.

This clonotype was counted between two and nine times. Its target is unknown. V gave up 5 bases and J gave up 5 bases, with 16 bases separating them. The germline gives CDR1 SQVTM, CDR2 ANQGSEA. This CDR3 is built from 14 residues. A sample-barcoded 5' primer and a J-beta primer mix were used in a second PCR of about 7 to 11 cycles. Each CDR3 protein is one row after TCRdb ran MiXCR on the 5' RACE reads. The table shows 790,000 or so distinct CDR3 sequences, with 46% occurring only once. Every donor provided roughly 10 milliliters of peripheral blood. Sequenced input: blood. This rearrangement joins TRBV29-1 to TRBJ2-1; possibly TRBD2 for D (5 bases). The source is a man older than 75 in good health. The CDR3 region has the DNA TGCAGCGTTCCGGACTTCACAGCCCACAATGAGCAGTTCTTC. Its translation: CSVPDFTAHNEQFF.